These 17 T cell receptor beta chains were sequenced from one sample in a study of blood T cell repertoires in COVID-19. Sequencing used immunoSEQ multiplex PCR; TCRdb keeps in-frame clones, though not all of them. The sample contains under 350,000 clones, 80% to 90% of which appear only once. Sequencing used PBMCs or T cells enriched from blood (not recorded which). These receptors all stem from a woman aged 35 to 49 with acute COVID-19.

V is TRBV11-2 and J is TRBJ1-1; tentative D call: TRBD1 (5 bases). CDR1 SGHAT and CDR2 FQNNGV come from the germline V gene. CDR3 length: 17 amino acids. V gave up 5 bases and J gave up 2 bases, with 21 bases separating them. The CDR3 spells CASSKRGDTSFNTEAFF. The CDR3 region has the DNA TGTGCCAGCAGCAAAAGGGGCGACACTTCCTTTAACACTGAAGCTTTCTTT. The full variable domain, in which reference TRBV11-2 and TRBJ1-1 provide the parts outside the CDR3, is EAGVAQSPRYKIIEKRQSVAFWCNPISGHATLYWYQQILGQGPKLLIQFQNNGVVDDSQLPKDRFSAERLKGVDSTLKIQPAKLEDSAVYLCASSKRGDTSFNTEAFFGQGTRLTVV.

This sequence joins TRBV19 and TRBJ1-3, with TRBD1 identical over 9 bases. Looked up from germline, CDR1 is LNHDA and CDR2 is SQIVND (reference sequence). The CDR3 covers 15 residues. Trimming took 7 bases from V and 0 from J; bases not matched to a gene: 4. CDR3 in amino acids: CASKGQGISGNTIYF. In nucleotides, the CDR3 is TGTGCCAGTAAGGGACAGGGAATCTCTGGAAACACCATATATTTT.

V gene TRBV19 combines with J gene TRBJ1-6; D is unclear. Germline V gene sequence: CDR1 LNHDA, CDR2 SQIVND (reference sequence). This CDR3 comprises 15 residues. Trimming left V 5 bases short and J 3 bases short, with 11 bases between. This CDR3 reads CASSEQIIYNSPLHF. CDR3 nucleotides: TGTGCCAGTAGTGAACAGATTATCTATAATTCACCCCTCCACTTT.

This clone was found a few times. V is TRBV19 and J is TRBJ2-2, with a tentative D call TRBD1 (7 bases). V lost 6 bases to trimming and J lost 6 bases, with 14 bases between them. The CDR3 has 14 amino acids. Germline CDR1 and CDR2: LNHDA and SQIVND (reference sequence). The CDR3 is CASRATGRSGELFF. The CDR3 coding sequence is TGTGCCAGTAGGGCGACAGGGAGGTCCGGGGAGCTGTTTTTT.

The CDR3 nucleotides are TGTGCCAGCTCACCACCGGACAGGGGATCGTTAAGCGGAGAGACCCAGTACTTC. Amino acids: CASSPPDRGSLSGETQYF. The genes are TRBV18 and TRBJ2-5, with TRBD1 matching over 9 bases. Germline-derived CDR1 and CDR2 are KGHSH and LQKENI. This CDR3 spans 18 amino acids. Trimming at V came to 0 bases and at J to 4 bases, leaving 12 bases not matched to a gene.

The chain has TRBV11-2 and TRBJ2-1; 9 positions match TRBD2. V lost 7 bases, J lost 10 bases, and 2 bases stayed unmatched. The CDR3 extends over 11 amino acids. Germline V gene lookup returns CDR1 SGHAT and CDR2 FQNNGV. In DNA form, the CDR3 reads TGTGCCAGCAACCTAGCGGGGGAGCAGTTCTTC. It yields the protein CASNLAGEQFF. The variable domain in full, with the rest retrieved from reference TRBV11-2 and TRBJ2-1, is EAGVAQSPRYKIIEKRQSVAFWCNPISGHATLYWYQQILGQGPKLLIQFQNNGVVDDSQLPKDRFSAERLKGVDSTLKIQPAKLEDSAVYLCASNLAGEQFFGPGTRLTVL.

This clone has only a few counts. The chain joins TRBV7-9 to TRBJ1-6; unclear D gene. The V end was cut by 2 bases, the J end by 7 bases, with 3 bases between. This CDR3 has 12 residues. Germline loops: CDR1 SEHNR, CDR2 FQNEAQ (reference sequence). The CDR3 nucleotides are TGTGCCAGCAGCTTACAGAATTCACCCCTCCACTTT. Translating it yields CASSLQNSPLHF.

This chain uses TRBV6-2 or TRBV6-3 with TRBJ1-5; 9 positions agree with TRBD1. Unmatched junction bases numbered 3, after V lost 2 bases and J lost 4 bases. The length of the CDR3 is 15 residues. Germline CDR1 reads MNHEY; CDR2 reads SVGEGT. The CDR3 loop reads CASSYPGQGNQPQHF. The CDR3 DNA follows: TGTGCCAGCAGTTACCCGGGACAGGGAAATCAGCCCCAGCATTTT.

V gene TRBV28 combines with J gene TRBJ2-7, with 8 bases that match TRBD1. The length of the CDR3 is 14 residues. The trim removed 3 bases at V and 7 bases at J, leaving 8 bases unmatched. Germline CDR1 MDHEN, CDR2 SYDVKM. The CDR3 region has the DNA TGTGCCAGCAGTTTTTTGCAGGGGGCTGGGGAGCAGTACTTC. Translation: CASSFLQGAGEQYF.

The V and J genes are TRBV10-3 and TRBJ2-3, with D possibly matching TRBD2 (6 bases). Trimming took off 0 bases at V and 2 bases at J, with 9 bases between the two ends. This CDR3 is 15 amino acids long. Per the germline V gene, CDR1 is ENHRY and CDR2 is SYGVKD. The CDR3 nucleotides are TGTGCCATCAGTGAGTCTGGGGGGATCACAGATACGCAGTATTTT. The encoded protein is CAISESGGITDTQYF.

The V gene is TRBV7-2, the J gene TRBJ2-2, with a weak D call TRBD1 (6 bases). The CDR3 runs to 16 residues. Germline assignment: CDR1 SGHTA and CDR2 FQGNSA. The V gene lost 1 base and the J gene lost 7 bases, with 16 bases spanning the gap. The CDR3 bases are TGTGCCAGCAGCTTAGGAGTCTGGGGGCAAGGCGGGGAGCTGTTTTTT. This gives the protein CASSLGVWGQGGELFF.

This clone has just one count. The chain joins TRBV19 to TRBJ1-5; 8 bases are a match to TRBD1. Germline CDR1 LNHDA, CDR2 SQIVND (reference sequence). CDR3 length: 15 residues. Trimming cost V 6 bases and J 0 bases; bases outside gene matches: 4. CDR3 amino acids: CASRRTGNSNQPQHF. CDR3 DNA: TGTGCCAGTAGACGGACAGGGAATAGCAATCAGCCCCAGCATTTT.

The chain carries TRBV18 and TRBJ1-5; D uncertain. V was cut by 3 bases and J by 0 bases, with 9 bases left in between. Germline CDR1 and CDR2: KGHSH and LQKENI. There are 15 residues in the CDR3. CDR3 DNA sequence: TGTGCCAGCTCACCGTACGGTTATAGCAATCAGCCCCAGCATTTT. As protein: CASSPYGYSNQPQHF.

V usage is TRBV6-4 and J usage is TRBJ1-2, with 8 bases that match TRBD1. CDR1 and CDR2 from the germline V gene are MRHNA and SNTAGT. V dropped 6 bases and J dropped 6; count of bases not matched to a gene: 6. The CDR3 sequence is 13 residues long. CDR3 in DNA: TGTGCCAGCAGCCCCGGACAGGGTAATGGCTACACCTTC. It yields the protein CASSPGQGNGYTF.

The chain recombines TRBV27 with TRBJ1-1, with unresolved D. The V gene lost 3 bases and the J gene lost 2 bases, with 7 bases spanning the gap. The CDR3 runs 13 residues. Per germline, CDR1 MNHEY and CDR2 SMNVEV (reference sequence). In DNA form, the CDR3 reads TGTGCCAGCAGTTTCGGGAGTAACACTGAAGCTTTCTTT. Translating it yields CASSFGSNTEAFF.

In DNA form, the CDR3 reads TGTGCCAGCAGCAAAGGTGGGGGGGGCCGGATTTCCTACGAGCAGTACTTC. Its translation is CASSKGGGGRISYEQYF. V and J are TRBV21-1 and TRBJ2-7; the table assigns TRBD2, which was not confirmed against the DNA. TRBV21-1 is classified as a pseudogene. The CDR3 extends over 17 amino acids.

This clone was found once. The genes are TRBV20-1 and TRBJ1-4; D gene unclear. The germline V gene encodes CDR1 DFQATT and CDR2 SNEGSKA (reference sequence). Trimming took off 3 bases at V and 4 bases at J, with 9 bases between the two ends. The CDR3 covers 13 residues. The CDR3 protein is CSASGPNNEKLFF. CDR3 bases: TGCAGTGCTAGTGGTCCTAATAATGAAAAACTGTTTTTT.